The rows below give T cell receptor beta chains drawn from one sample of a study of long-term antiretroviral therapy in people with HIV. Data came from immunoSEQ multiplex PCR; TCRdb stores just in-frame clones and leaves some out. The data show approximately 37,000 clones, around 83% seen once. The specimen was unsorted PBMCs, collected 1 year after starting antiretroviral therapy. The receptors were gathered from a man in his late teens or twenties with HIV. CDR3s include the opening cysteine and the closing phenylalanine or tryptophan.

J gene | V gene | CDR3 protein
TRBJ1-2 | TRBV11-2 | CASSLADGNYGYTF
TRBJ2-7 | TRBV27 | CASRGDHSSYEQYF
TRBJ2-3 | TRBV9 | CASSTPGTLLSTDTQYF
TRBJ2-7 | TRBV5-1 | CASSLTGQGAYEQYF
TRBJ2-1 | TRBV15 | CATSRGRGGLNEQFF
TRBJ1-1 | TRBV2 | CASRERDTEAFF
TRBJ2-7 | TRBV7-9 | CASRVDRGAYEQYF
TRBJ1-3 | TRBV7-9 | CADSGQGISSGNTIYF
TRBJ2-7 | TRBV11-3 | CASSARDRGYEQYF
TRBJ2-7 | TRBV5-1 | CASSPGRLAGVSGQYF
TRBJ2-3 | TRBV5-1 | CASSLEGQGADTQYF
TRBJ2-2 | TRBV18 | CASSPWDTNGELFF
TRBJ2-7 | TRBV7-9 | CASSPPIGGYEQYF
TRBJ1-5 | TRBV15 | CATSDRSGEPQHF
TRBJ1-1 | TRBV5-8 | CASSLEGAAEAFF
TRBJ1-2 | TRBV4-1 | CASSQERAANYGYTF
TRBJ1-1 | TRBV9 | CASSGYTNTEAFF
TRBJ2-3 | TRBV27 | CASSYQRAGYRTDTQYF
TRBJ1-1 | TRBV9 | CASSLDGLNTEAFF
TRBJ2-7 | TRBV27 | CASSPRGGRHEQYF
TRBJ2-3 | TRBV7-6 | CASSLDRGALPDTQYF
TRBJ1-1 | TRBV7-8 | CASSLRDTEAFF
TRBJ1-1 | TRBV5-1 | CASSQGDFNTEAFF